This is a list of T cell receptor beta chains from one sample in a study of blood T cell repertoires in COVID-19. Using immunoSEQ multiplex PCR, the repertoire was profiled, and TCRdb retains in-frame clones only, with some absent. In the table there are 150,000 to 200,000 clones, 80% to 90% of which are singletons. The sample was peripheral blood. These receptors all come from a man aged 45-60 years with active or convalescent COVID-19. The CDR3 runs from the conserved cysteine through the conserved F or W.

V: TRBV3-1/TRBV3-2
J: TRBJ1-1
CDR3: CASSSTFMGTEAFF

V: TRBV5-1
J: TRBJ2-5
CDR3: CASSHEEASGKQYF

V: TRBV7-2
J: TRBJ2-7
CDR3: CASSPWGPSGAYEQYF

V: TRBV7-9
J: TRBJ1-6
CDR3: CASSVNGETAPLHF

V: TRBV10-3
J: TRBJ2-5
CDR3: CASPGQGATETQYF

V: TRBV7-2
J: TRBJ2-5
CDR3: CASSLGLAGGRRETQYF

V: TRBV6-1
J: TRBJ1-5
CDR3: CASSEALGREPQHF

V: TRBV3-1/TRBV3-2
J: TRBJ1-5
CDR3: CASSQSTGVVGNQPQHF

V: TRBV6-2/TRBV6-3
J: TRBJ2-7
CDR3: CASSFLDPRAYEQYF

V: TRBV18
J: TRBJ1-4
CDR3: CASSPVREEKLFF

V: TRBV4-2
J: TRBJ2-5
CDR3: CASSQQTAGGGETQYF

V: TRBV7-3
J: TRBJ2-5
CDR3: CASSSIAGGVQETQYF

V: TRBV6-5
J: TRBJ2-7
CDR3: CASRPPGQSSHEQYF

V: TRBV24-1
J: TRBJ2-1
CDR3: CATSDFGVTSGSHNEQFF

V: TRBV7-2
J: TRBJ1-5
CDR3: CASSLALSSGQPQHF

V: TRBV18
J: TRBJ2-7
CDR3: CASSEGTSGGLYEQYF

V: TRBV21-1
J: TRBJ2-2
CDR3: CASKLPPGLENTGELFF

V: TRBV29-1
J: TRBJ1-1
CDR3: CSVEEGVGTEAFF

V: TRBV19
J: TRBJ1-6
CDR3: CASSIGTENSPLHF

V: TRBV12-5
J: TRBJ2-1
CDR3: CASGPGLSSYNEQFF

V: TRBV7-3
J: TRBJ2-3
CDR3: CASSLSSGGDTQYF

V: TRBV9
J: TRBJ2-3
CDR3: CASSGPRGGGIADTQYF

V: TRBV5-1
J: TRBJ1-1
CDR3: CASSLDAETPSEAFF

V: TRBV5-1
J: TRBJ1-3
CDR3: CASSLSSSGNTIYF

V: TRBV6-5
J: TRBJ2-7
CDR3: CAAGRTGAYEQYF

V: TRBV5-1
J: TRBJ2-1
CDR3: CASSLTSGRENEQFF

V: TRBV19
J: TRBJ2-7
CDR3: CASSIGEAGSYEQYF

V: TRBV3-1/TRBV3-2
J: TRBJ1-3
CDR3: CASSQEGWGGRTSGNTIYF

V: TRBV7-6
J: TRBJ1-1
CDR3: CASRRTQGLTEAFF

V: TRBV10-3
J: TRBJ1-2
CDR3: CAISDRGEDGYTF

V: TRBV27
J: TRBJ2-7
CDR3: CASSFRQGSYYYEQYF

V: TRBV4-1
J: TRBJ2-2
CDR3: CASSPGLTGLFPGELFF

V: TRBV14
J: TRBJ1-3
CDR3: CASSQDRNTIYF

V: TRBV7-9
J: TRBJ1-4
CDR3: CASTEVDTATNEKLFF

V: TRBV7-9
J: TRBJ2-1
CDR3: CASSPPGLTNNEQFF

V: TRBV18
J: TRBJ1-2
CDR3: CASSPPTGNYGYTF

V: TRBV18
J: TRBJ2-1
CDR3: CASSPPVGGIGGSYNEQFF

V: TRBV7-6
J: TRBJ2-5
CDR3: CASSLEGLAGGPPETQYF

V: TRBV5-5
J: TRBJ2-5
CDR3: CASSRLAGETQYF

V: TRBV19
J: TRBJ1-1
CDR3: CASSDRGNAEAFF

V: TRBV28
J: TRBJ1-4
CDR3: CASSSAGGVGTGSEKLFF

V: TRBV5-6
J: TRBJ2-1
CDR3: CASSLGLAGMSEQFF

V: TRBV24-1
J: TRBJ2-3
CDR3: CATRGQGGSTDTQYF

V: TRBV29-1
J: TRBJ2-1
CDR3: CSVVKPGNEQFF

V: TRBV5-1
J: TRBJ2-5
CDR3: CASSLGVARGETQYF

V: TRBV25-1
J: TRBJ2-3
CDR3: CASSGLSFADTQYF

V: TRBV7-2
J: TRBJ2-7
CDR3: CASSLVSGGSYEQYF

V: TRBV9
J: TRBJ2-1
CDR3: CASSVAGQSPYNEQFF

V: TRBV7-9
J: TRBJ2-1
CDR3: CASSPTSYNEQFF

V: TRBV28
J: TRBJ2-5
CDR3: CASIDPSAQETQYF